A single count supports the clone carrying this TCR beta chain. These data are taken from a study of T cell changes during pregnancy in multiple sclerosis. Generated by immunoSEQ multiplex PCR, the TCRdb table keeps only in-frame clones and is missing some. This repertoire shows 100,000 or so clones, 92% found once; its top ten account for around 2.1%. The J segment lost 1 base and the V segment lost 4 bases, leaving 2 bases of the junction unmatched. CDR1 and CDR2 from the germline V gene are SGHNT and YYREEE (reference sequence). This CDR3 has 15 residues. V is TRBV5-4 and J is TRBJ2-3; 11 bases agree with TRBD2. This clonotype originated in a female donor with multiple sclerosis, enrolled in a pregnancy study. Sequenced material: peripheral blood, taken after pregnancy. CDR3 region: CASSVSGGGTDTQYF. In DNA, the CDR3 is TGTGCCAGCAGCGTTAGCGGGGGGGGCACAGATACGCAGTATTTT.